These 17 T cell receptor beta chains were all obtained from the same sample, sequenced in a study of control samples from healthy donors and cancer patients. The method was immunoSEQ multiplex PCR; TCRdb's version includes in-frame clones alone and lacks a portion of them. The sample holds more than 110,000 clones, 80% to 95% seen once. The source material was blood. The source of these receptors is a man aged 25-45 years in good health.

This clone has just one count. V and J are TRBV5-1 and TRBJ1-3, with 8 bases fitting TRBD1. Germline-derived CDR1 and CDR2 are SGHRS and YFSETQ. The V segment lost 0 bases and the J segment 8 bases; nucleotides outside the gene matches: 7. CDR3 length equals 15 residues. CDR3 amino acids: CASSLAGTGFDTIYF. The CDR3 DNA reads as TGCGCCAGCAGCTTGGCCGGGACAGGTTTTGACACCATATATTTT.

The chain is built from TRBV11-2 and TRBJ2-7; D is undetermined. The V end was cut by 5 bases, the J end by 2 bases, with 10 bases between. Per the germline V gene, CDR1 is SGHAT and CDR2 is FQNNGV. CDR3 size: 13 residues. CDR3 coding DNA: TGTGCCAGCAGCCCGGCTACCGCCTACGAGCAGTACTTC. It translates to CASSPATAYEQYF.

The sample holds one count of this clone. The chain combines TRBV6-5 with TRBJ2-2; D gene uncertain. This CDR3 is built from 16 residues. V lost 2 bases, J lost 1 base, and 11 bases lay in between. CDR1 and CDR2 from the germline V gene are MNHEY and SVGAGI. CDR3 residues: CASSYLGPVNTGELFF. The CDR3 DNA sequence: TGTGCCAGCAGTTACCTAGGACCGGTGAACACCGGGGAGCTGTTTTTT.

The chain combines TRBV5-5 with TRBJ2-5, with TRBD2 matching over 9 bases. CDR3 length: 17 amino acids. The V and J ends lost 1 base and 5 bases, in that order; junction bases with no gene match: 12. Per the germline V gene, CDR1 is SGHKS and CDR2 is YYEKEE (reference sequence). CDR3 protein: CASSLRWAGGPRETQYF. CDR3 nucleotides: TGTGCCAGCAGCTTGAGGTGGGCGGGAGGGCCGCGGGAGACCCAGTACTTC.

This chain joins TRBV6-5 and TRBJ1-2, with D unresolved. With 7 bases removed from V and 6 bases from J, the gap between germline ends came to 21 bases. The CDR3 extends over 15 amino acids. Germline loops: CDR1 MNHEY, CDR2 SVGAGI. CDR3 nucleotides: TGTGCCAGCAACCCCGGCGACCTCATTTCTAATGGCTACACCTTC. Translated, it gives CASNPGDLISNGYTF.

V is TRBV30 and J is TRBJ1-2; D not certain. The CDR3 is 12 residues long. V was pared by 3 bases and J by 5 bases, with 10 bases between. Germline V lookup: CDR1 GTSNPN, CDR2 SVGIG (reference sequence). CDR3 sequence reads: CAWRVRDYGYTF. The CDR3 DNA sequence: TGTGCCTGGAGGGTCCGGGATTATGGCTACACCTTC. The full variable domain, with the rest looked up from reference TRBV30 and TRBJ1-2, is SQTIHQWPATLVQPVGSPLSLECTVEGTSNPNLYWYRQAAGRGLQLLFYSVGIGQISSEVPQNLSASRPQDRQFILSSKKLLLSDSGFYLCAWRVRDYGYTFGSGTRLTVV.

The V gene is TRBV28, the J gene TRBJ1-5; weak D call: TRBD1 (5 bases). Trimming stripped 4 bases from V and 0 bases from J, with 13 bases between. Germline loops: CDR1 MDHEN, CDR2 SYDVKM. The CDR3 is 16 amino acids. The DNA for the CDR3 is TGTGCCAGCAGTTCTCGTACAGGCCATAGCAATCAGCCCCAGCATTTT. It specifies CASSSRTGHSNQPQHF.

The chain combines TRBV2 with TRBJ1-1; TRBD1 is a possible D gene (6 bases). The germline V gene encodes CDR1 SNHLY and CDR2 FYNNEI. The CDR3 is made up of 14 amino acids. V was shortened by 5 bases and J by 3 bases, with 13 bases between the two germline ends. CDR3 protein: CASSLGHGDTEAFF. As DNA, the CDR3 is TGTGCCAGCAGTTTGGGACACGGGGACACTGAAGCTTTCTTT.

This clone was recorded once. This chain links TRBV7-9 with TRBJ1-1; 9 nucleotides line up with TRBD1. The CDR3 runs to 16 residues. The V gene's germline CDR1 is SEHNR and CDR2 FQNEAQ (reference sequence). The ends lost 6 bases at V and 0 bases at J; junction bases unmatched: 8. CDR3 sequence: CASSLTGTGMNTEAFF. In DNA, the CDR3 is TGTGCCAGCAGTCTAACCGGGACAGGGATGAACACTGAAGCTTTCTTT.

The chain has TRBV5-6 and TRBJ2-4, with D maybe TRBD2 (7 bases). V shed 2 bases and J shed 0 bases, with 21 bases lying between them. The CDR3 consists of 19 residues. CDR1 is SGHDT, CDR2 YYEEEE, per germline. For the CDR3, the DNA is TGTGCCAGCAGCTTTCAACGGGGGGCAGGTACTCTAGCCAAAAACATTCAGTACTTC. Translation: CASSFQRGAGTLAKNIQYF.

The CDR3 DNA reads as TGTGCCAGCAGCAAAGCAGGGGCCAAAAACATTCAGTACTTC. This codes for CASSKAGAKNIQYF. This chain joins TRBV11-2 and TRBJ2-4; possibly TRBD1 for D (5 bases). Germline V gene data show CDR1 as SGHAT and CDR2 as FQNNGV. There are 14 residues in the CDR3. Between the trimmed V and J ends, which lost 5 bases and 1 base, there was a span of 9 bases. The full variable domain, its missing parts supplied by reference TRBV11-2 and TRBJ2-4, is EAGVAQSPRYKIIEKRQSVAFWCNPISGHATLYWYQQILGQGPKLLIQFQNNGVVDDSQLPKDRFSAERLKGVDSTLKIQPAKLEDSAVYLCASSKAGAKNIQYFGAGTRLSVL.

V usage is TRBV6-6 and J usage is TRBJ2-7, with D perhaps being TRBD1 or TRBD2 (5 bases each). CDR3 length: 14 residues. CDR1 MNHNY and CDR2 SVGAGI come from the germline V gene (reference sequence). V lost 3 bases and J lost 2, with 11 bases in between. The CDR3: CASSYGGTAYEQYF. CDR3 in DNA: TGTGCCAGCAGTTATGGGGGAACCGCCTACGAGCAGTACTTC.

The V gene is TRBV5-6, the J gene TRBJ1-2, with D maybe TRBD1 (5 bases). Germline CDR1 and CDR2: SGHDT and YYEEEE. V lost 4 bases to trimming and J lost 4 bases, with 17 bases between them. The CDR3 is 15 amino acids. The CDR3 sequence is CASSITGTASYGYTF. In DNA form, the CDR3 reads TGTGCCAGCAGCATCACCGGGACGGCCTCCTATGGCTACACCTTC. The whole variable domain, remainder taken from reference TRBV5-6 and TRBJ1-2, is DAGVTQSPTHLIKTRGQQVTLRCSPKSGHDTVSWYQQALGQGPQFIFQYYEEEERQRGNFPDRFSGHQFPNYSSELNVNALLLGDSALYLCASSITGTASYGYTFGSGTRLTVV.

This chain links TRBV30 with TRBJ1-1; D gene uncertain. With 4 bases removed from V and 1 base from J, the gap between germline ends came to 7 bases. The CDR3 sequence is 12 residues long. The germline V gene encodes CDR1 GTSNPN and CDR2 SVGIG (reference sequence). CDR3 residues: CAWMRRNTEAFF. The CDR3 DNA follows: TGTGCCTGGATGCGGAGGAACACTGAAGCTTTCTTT.

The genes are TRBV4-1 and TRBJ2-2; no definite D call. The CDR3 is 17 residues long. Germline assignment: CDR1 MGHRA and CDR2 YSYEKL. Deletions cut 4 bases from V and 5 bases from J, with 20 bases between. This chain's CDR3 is CASSLSPIRTLTGELFF. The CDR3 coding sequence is TGCGCCAGCAGCCTCAGTCCCATTAGAACATTAACCGGGGAGCTGTTTTTT.

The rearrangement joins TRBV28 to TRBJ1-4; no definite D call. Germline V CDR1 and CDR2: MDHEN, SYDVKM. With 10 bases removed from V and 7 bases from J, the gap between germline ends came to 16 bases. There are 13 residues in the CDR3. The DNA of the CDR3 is TGTGCCACCGCTGAAGGACCGTCTGAAAAACTGTTTTTT. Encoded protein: CATAEGPSEKLFF.

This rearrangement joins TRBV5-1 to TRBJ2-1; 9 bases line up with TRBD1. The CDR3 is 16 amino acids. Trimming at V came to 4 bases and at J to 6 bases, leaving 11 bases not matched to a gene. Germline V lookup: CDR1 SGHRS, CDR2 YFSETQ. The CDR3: CASSRAGQGILNEQFF. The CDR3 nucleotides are TGCGCCAGCAGCCGAGCGGGACAGGGAATCCTCAATGAGCAGTTCTTC.